This TCR beta chain came from a study of T cell responses to AZD1222 COVID-19 vaccine. Study-level points and caveats: Clonal diversity was possibly underestimated, and the donors were mostly white British, with more females.

This clone was detected once. No antigen is known for it. Sequencing used immunoSEQ multiplex PCR; TCRdb keeps in-frame clones, though not all of them. This table has 150,000 to 200,000 clones, approximately 88% appearing once. The CDR3 runs to 15 residues. Trimming left V 2 bases short and J 0 bases short, with 8 bases between. Germline V gene lookup returns CDR1 MNHEY and CDR2 SVGEGT. The specimen comprised peripheral blood, sampled on day 0 of AZD1222 vaccination. The TCR comes from an adult in good health. The chain joins TRBV6-2 or TRBV6-3 to TRBJ1-3, with D perhaps matching TRBD1 (6 bases). The CDR3 DNA reads TGTGCCAGCAGTTACGACAGGATCTCTGGAAACACCATATATTTT. Encoded protein: CASSYDRISGNTIYF.